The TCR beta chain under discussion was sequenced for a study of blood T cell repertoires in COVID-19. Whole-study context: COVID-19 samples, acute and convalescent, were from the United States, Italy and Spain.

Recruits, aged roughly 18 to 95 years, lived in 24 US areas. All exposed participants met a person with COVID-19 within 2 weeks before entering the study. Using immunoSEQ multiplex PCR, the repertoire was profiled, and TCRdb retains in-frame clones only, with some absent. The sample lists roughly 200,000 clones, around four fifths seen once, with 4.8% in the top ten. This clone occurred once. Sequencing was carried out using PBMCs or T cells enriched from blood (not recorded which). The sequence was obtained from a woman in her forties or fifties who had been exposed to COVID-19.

The CDR3 protein is CASSLLTGEEGYTF. CDR3 DNA sequence: TGTGCCAGCAGCTTATTAACAGGGGAGGAAGGCTACACCTTC. The chain employs TRBV7-2 and TRBJ1-2; 7 nucleotides agree with TRBD1. The trim removed 2 bases at V and 8 bases at J, leaving 8 bases unmatched. Germline lookup yields CDR1 SGHTA and CDR2 FQGNSA. The CDR3 runs to 14 residues.